The next 32 T cell receptor beta chains were all read from a single sample in a study of response to subunit inactivated influenza vaccine. TCRdb processed the RT-PCR reads anew with MiXCR; each CDR3 protein has one entry. The sample consists of approximately 300,000 distinct CDR3 sequences, 20% to 25% of them appearing once. The source material was PBMCs from blood, sampled less than 22 months after vaccination. The receptors stem from a man aged 45-69 years who received an inactivated influenza vaccine.

The chain is built from TRBV20-1 and TRBJ1-5; D is unclear. Germline V gene data show CDR1 as DFQATT and CDR2 as SNEGSKA (reference sequence). The CDR3 runs to 14 residues. The V and J ends lost 6 bases and 5 bases respectively, with 17 bases between them. CDR3 nucleotides: TGCAGTGCCAAGTTTGGCTCCTCGGATCAGCCCCAGCATTTT. This translates into CSAKFGSSDQPQHF.

This clonotype was detected a few times. This chain connects TRBV18 to TRBJ2-3; D tentatively fits TRBD1 or TRBD2 (5 bases each). The CDR3 loop spans 12 amino acids. CDR1 and CDR2 from the germline V gene are KGHSH and LQKENI. V was clipped by 6 bases and J by 6 bases, with 10 bases between them. CDR3 sequence (DNA): TGTGCCAGCTCTACCGGGGCCGATACGCAGTATTTT. Translation gives CASSTGADTQYF.

This clonotype has a handful of counts. This rearrangement joins TRBV6-1 to TRBJ1-5, with D possibly matching TRBD1 (5 bases). V lost 7 bases and J lost 7, with 20 bases in between. The CDR3 spans 15 residues. The V gene's germline CDR1 is MNHNS and CDR2 SASEGT. The CDR3 is CASTRNGGVSQPQHF. The CDR3 DNA reads as TGTGCCAGCACCCGAAACGGGGGTGTGTCCCAGCCCCAGCATTTT.

Here the CDR3 reads CSARGGSMNTEAFF. CDR3 sequence (DNA): TGCAGTGCTAGAGGGGGCAGCATGAACACTGAAGCTTTCTTT. The genes are TRBV20-1 and TRBJ1-1; a possible D gene is TRBD1 (5 bases). The germline gives CDR1 DFQATT, CDR2 SNEGSKA (reference sequence). With 1 base removed from V and 0 bases from J, the gap between germline ends came to 9 bases. The length of the CDR3 is 14 residues.

This sequence joins TRBV12-3 or TRBV12-4 and TRBJ2-3; D gene unclear. The CDR3 spans 16 residues. V was clipped by 5 bases and J by 1 base, with 16 bases between them. The DNA of the CDR3 is TGTGCCAGCAGTACCCTTAATATAGGCGGCACAGATACGCAGTATTTT. Amino acids: CASSTLNIGGTDTQYF.

The sample holds one count of this clonotype. The chain carries TRBV12-3 or TRBV12-4 and TRBJ1-4, with D unresolved. V gave up 3 bases and J gave up 3 bases, with 5 bases separating them. This CDR3 region has 13 residues. The CDR3 reads CASSFVANEKLFF. The CDR3 DNA reads TGTGCCAGCAGTTTCGTGGCTAATGAAAAACTGTTTTTT.

There are a few counts of this clonotype. The chain links TRBV28 to TRBJ2-1; possible D gene TRBD2, 6 bases. Germline V CDR1 and CDR2: MDHEN, SYDVKM. This CDR3 contains 15 residues. V was clipped by 2 bases and J by 4 bases, with 12 bases between them. The CDR3 nucleotides read TGTGCCAGCAGTTTAGGGGGGTCCGATTACAATGAGCAGTTCTTC. Amino acid sequence: CASSLGGSDYNEQFF.

This sequence joins TRBV12-3 or TRBV12-4 and TRBJ1-2; D may be TRBD1 (6 bases). This CDR3 comprises 13 residues. Trimming pared 5 bases from V and 8 bases from J, leaving 15 bases between. The CDR3 nucleotides read TGTGCCAGCAGTACAGGGACGTCCCGGGGCTACACCTTC. As protein: CASSTGTSRGYTF.

This clonotype came up a few times. The chain has TRBV29-1 and TRBJ2-1; D perhaps matches TRBD1 (6 bases). With 8 bases removed from V and 9 bases from J, the gap between germline ends came to 14 bases. Germline CDR1 and CDR2: SQVTM and ANQGSEA. CDR3 length: 11 amino acids. The CDR3: CSLSSRGEQFF. CDR3 nucleotide sequence: TGCAGCCTATCCTCCAGGGGTGAGCAGTTCTTC.

This clonotype has a count of ten or more. The chain uses TRBV18 and TRBJ1-3, with D unclear. Trimming took off 3 bases at V and 1 base at J, with 13 bases between the two ends. From germline, CDR1 is KGHSH and CDR2 LQKENI. The CDR3 totals 16 residues. The CDR3 region is CASSPLQPQSGNTIYF. CDR3 nucleotides: TGTGCCAGCTCACCTCTCCAGCCGCAGTCTGGAAACACCATATATTTT.

The V gene is TRBV29-1, the J gene TRBJ2-1; D uncertain. Germline values: CDR1 SQVTM, CDR2 ANQGSEA. The CDR3 consists of 14 residues. V was trimmed by 0 bases and J by 0 bases, leaving 6 bases between them. This CDR3 reads CSVEDGDSYNEQFF. CDR3 in DNA: TGCAGCGTTGAAGATGGGGACTCCTACAATGAGCAGTTCTTC.

In this sample, this clonotype turned up a few times. V is TRBV19 and J is TRBJ1-5, with TRBD1 identical over 8 bases. This CDR3 has 15 amino acids. V was clipped by 5 bases and J by 5 bases; unmatched bases: 8. Germline V gene data show CDR1 as LNHDA and CDR2 as SQIVND (reference sequence). CDR3 bases: TGTGCCAGTAGTCCCGGGCAGGGGGCCTATCAGCCCCAGCATTTT. Protein: CASSPGQGAYQPQHF.

The chain recombines TRBV4-3 with TRBJ1-2, with D unresolved. From germline, CDR1 is LGHNA and CDR2 YSLEER. The ends were cut back, 3 bases at V and 5 bases at J, with 13 bases in the middle. CDR3 size: 14 residues. Here the CDR3 reads CASSQTDGPYGYTF. The CDR3 nucleotides read TGCGCCAGCAGCCAGACTGACGGGCCGTATGGCTACACCTTC.

The V call is TRBV19, the J call TRBJ2-3; D gene uncertain. The V gene lost 6 bases and the J gene lost 1 base, with 8 bases spanning the gap. The length of the CDR3 is 13 residues. Germline V gene data show CDR1 as LNHDA and CDR2 as SQIVND (reference sequence). In nucleotides, the CDR3 is TGTGCCAGTAGCCCGCTGGGCACAGATACGCAGTATTTT. Its protein is CASSPLGTDTQYF.

This clonotype was picked up many times. The chain couples TRBV23-1 to TRBJ1-3; 9 bases fit TRBD1. TRBV23-1 counts as an open reading frame of uncertain function. The CDR3 is 16 residues long. V gave up 4 bases and J gave up 1 base; unmatched junction bases: 5. The CDR3 nucleotides are TGCGCCAGCAGTCGCCGGGACAGGGATTCTGGAAACACCATATATTTT. This encodes CASSRRDRDSGNTIYF.

This clonotype occurred a few times. The V gene is TRBV20-1, the J gene TRBJ2-3; 14 bases line up with TRBD2. CDR1 is DFQATT, CDR2 SNEGSKA, per germline (reference sequence). The V gene end was trimmed by 2 bases and the J gene end by 4 bases; junction bases not matched to a gene: 11. The CDR3 runs 18 residues. The CDR3 coding sequence is TGCAGTGCTAGACCTTGGACTAGCGGGAGGCGTGGGGCAGATACGCAGTATTTT. Protein product: CSARPWTSGRRGADTQYF.

This clonotype was seen more than once but under ten times. The V and J genes are TRBV11-2 and TRBJ1-6; D is possibly TRBD1 (5 bases). Trimming removed 0 bases from V and 0 bases from J, with 12 bases in between. The CDR3 is made up of 18 amino acids. CDR1 is SGHAT, CDR2 FQNNGV, per germline. The chain's CDR3 is CASSLDRDPSSYNSPLHF. The DNA of the CDR3 is TGTGCCAGCAGCTTAGACCGGGACCCCAGCTCCTATAATTCACCCCTCCACTTT.

This clonotype was seen at least ten times. The chain couples TRBV9 to TRBJ2-6; D gene unclear. The germline CDR1 and CDR2 sequences are SGDLS and YYNGEE. The V gene lost 0 bases and the J gene lost 4 bases, with 11 bases spanning the gap. This CDR3 region has 16 residues. CDR3 DNA: TGTGCCAGCAGCGTAGCCGTTGAGCGAGGGGCCAACGTCCTGACTTTC. Protein sequence: CASSVAVERGANVLTF.

This clonotype has a count of ten or more. The chain links TRBV10-3 to TRBJ1-2; TRBD1 aligns across 8 bases. Looked up from germline, CDR1 is ENHRY and CDR2 is SYGVKD. J was trimmed by 6 bases and V by 6 bases; bases with no gene match: 6. CDR3 length: 13 amino acids. CDR3 DNA: TGTGCCATCAGAGGACAGGGCGTGGATGGCTACACCTTC. Translating it yields CAIRGQGVDGYTF.

V usage is TRBV18 and J usage is TRBJ2-7; D gene unclear. Trimming shortened V by 3 bases and J by 12 bases, and 24 bases separated the two germline ends. The CDR3 is 15 residues long. Germline CDR1 KGHSH, CDR2 LQKENI. This chain's CDR3 is CASSPTTKDRRDPYF. The CDR3 DNA follows: TGTGCCAGCTCACCTACCACAAAGGATCGTAGGGATCCGTACTTC.

Only a few counts were recorded for this clonotype. The gene calls are TRBV19 and TRBJ1-1, with D possibly being TRBD1 (6 bases). The germline gives CDR1 LNHDA, CDR2 SQIVND (reference sequence). The V gene lost 4 bases and the J gene lost 0 bases, with 9 bases spanning the gap. This CDR3 region has 14 residues. CDR3 sequence (DNA): TGTGCCAGTAGTAGGGACAACATGAACACTGAAGCTTTCTTT. Translating gives CASSRDNMNTEAFF.

This clonotype occurred a few times. The genes are TRBV20-1 and TRBJ1-1; perhaps TRBD1 as D (6 bases). The CDR3 totals 14 residues. The germline V gene encodes CDR1 DFQATT and CDR2 SNEGSKA (reference sequence). Trimming took 5 bases from V and 0 from J, leaving 13 bases between them. CDR3 DNA: TGCAGTGCTGGGGGCGCAGCTATGAACACTGAAGCTTTCTTT. This translates into CSAGGAAMNTEAFF.

V usage is TRBV27 and J usage is TRBJ1-2, with unresolved D. This CDR3 has 14 amino acids. The V end lost 4 bases, the J end lost 5 bases, and 14 bases lay between the germline ends. Germline CDR1 is MNHEY and CDR2 is SMNVEV (reference sequence). The DNA of the CDR3 is TGTGCCAGCAGTTATGGAGGATCCGATTATGGCTACACCTTC. Encoded protein: CASSYGGSDYGYTF.

This clonotype was seen more than once but under ten times. The chain employs TRBV6-2 or TRBV6-3 and TRBJ2-1; 10 nucleotides align to TRBD2. The germline gives CDR1 MNHEY, CDR2 SVGEGT. CDR3 length equals 15 residues. J gave up 5 bases and V 2 bases, and 3 bases lay outside the gene matches. The CDR3 DNA reads TGTGCCAGCAGTTACGGGACTAGCGCGCACAATGAGCAGTTCTTC. Translating it yields CASSYGTSAHNEQFF.

This chain joins TRBV7-2 and TRBJ2-7; 12 nucleotides line up with TRBD2. The trim removed 5 bases at V and 0 bases at J, leaving 8 bases unmatched. The CDR3 loop spans 17 amino acids. Germline values: CDR1 SGHTA, CDR2 FQGNSA. This CDR3 is CASSRSGLAGNSYEQYF. In DNA, the CDR3 is TGTGCCAGCAGCCGCTCGGGACTAGCGGGCAACTCCTACGAGCAGTACTTC.

The chain combines TRBV7-2 with TRBJ1-6, with a possible D match to TRBD1 (5 bases). The CDR3 consists of 16 residues. The germline V gene encodes CDR1 SGHTA and CDR2 FQGNSA. Deletions cut 1 base from V and 9 bases from J, with 16 bases between. The CDR3 DNA sequence: TGTGCCAGCAGCTTAGTATCCCAGGGATGGGGTTCACCCCTCCACTTT. This encodes CASSLVSQGWGSPLHF.

This clonotype was seen a few times. The chain links TRBV5-1 to TRBJ2-1; 7 bases agree with TRBD1. Germline V gives CDR1 SGHRS, CDR2 YFSETQ. CDR3 length equals 16 residues. With V trimmed by 2 bases and J by 4 bases, 9 bases remained unmatched. As DNA, the CDR3 is TGCGCCAGCAGCTTTTCCTCGGGACAGAGGTACAATGAGCAGTTCTTC. This encodes CASSFSSGQRYNEQFF.

V gene TRBV13 combines with J gene TRBJ2-1; D remains unclear. Germline loops: CDR1 PRHDT, CDR2 FYEKMQ (reference sequence). Trimming removed 4 bases at V and 0 bases at J, with 10 bases between. The CDR3 is made up of 15 amino acids. In DNA form, the CDR3 reads TGTGCCAGCAGCTCCGCCCTTAGCTCCTACAATGAGCAGTTCTTC. It encodes CASSSALSSYNEQFF.

The chain recombines TRBV12-3 or TRBV12-4 with TRBJ2-1; D might be TRBD1 or TRBD2, each matching 5 bases. This CDR3 contains 13 residues. V was cut by 8 bases and J by 7 bases, with 15 bases left in between. The CDR3 coding sequence is TGTGCCAGCCAAGGGACCTGGGGGAATGAGCAGTTCTTC. Its translation: CASQGTWGNEQFF.

The chain joins TRBV7-2 to TRBJ2-2; 8 positions agree with TRBD1. The CDR3 contains 15 residues. V was clipped by 4 bases and J by 1 base; unmatched bases: 2. Germline CDR1 is SGHTA and CDR2 is FQGNSA. CDR3 loop: CASSYGQGNTGELFF. CDR3 DNA sequence: TGTGCCAGCAGCTACGGACAGGGGAACACCGGGGAGCTGTTTTTT. Variable domain in full (rest from reference TRBV7-2 and TRBJ2-2): GAGVSQSPSNKVTEKGKDVELRCDPISGHTALYWYRQSLGQGLEFLIYFQGNSAPDKSGLPSDRFSAERTGGSVSTLTIQRTQQEDSAVYLCASSYGQGNTGELFFGEGSRLTVL.

This clonotype has more than one count but fewer than ten. V and J are TRBV27 and TRBJ2-2; possibly TRBD2 for D (6 bases). Germline assignment: CDR1 MNHEY and CDR2 SMNVEV (reference sequence). Trimming shortened V by 5 bases and J by 2 bases, and 15 bases separated the two germline ends. The CDR3 is 16 residues long. CDR3 DNA: TGTGCCAGCAGTCCGATCTCGGGAGTAAACACCGGGGAGCTGTTTTTT. This gives the protein CASSPISGVNTGELFF.

The chain links TRBV20-1 to TRBJ1-6; TRBD1 matches at 8 bases. The V gene's germline CDR1 is DFQATT and CDR2 SNEGSKA (reference sequence). The CDR3 runs to 15 residues. With V trimmed by 6 bases and J by 5 bases, 9 bases remained unmatched. The CDR3 loop is CSAKDRASNNSPLHF. The DNA of the CDR3 is TGCAGTGCCAAGGACAGGGCTTCAAATAATTCACCCCTCCACTTT.